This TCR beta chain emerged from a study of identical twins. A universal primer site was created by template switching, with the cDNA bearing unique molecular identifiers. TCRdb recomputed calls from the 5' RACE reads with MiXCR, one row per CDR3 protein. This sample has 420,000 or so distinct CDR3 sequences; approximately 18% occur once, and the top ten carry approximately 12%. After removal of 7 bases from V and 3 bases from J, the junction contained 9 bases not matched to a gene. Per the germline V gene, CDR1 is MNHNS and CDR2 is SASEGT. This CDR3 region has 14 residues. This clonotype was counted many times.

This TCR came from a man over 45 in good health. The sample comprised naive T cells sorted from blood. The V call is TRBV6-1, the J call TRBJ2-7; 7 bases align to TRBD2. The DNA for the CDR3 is TGTGCCAGCAAGGATCCGGGGGGACGCTACGAGCAGTACTTC. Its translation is CASKDPGGRYEQYF.